Presented here are 5 T cell receptor beta chains from one specimen sequenced in a study of cytomegalovirus exposure and HLA in healthy donors. It was with 60 Vbeta and 13 Jbeta primers that the PCR ran. Sequencing used immunoSEQ multiplex PCR; TCRdb keeps in-frame clones, though not all of them. The data contain approximately 67,000 clones, 68% of them singletons. Sequencing was done on a sample of PBMCs. All receptors come from a woman under 40 in good health and CMV-seronegative.

This chain links TRBV30 with TRBJ1-2; 9 bases are shared with TRBD1. The CDR3 contains 12 residues. Germline CDR1 is GTSNPN and CDR2 is SVGIG (reference sequence). Unmatched junction bases numbered 4, after V lost 5 bases and J lost 6 bases. CDR3 nucleotides: TGTGCCTGGGCCGGGGACAGGGATGGCTACACCTTC. As protein: CAWAGDRDGYTF.

Concerning this clone: A read error may account for a junction end that differs from germline. V and J are TRBV7-3 and TRBJ2-5, with 12 bases that match TRBD2. The CDR3 has 14 residues. From germline, CDR1 is SGHTA and CDR2 FQGTGA. The CDR3 spells CASRGLAGQETRYF. CDR3 nucleotide sequence: TGTGCCAGCAGGGGACTAGCGGGTCAAGAGACCCGGTACTTC. The full variable domain, with the rest looked up from reference TRBV7-3 and TRBJ2-5, is GAGVSQTPSNKVTEKGKYVELRCDPISGHTALYWYRQSLGQGPEFLIYFQGTGAADDSGLPNDRFFAVRPEGSVSTLKIQRTERGDSAVYLCASRGLAGQETRYFGPGTRLLVL.

This clone has more than one count but fewer than ten. This rearrangement joins TRBV5-1 to TRBJ2-2, with 10 nucleotides matching TRBD1. The germline CDR1 and CDR2 sequences are SGHRS and YFSETQ. Trimming at V came to 4 bases and at J to 5 bases, leaving 5 bases not matched to a gene. This CDR3 comprises 15 residues. The CDR3 region has the DNA TGCGCCAGCAGCCGGGACAGGGGAGTTACCGGGGAGCTGTTTTTT. Its protein product is CASSRDRGVTGELFF.

The chain has TRBV10-2 and TRBJ2-1, with 9 nucleotides matching TRBD1. Germline CDR1 is WSHSY and CDR2 is SAAADI. CDR3 length equals 15 residues. V was pared by 8 bases and J by 1 base, with 6 bases of the junction left unmatched. CDR3 sequence reads: CASHGGTGSYNEQFF. DNA of the CDR3: TGCGCCAGCCACGGGGGGACAGGGTCCTACAATGAGCAGTTCTTC.

This chain links TRBV4-2 with TRBJ2-7; D not certain. Deletions cut 2 bases from V and 6 bases from J, with 20 bases between. This CDR3 contains 16 residues. Germline V CDR1 and CDR2: LGHNA, YNFKEQ. This CDR3 reads CASSQIIGLESGEQYF. CDR3 DNA sequence: TGTGCCAGCAGCCAAATCATTGGCCTAGAGAGTGGCGAGCAGTACTTC.